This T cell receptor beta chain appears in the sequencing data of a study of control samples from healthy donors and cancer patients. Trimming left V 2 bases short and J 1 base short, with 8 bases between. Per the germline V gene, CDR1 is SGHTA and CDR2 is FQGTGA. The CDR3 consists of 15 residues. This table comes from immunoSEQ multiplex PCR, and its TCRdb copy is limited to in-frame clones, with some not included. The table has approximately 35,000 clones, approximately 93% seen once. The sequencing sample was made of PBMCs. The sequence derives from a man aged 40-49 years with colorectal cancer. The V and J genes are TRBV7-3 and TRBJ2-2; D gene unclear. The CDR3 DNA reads TGTGCCAGCAGCTTATCGGTCATGAACACCGGGGAGCTGTTTTTT. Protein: CASSLSVMNTGELFF.